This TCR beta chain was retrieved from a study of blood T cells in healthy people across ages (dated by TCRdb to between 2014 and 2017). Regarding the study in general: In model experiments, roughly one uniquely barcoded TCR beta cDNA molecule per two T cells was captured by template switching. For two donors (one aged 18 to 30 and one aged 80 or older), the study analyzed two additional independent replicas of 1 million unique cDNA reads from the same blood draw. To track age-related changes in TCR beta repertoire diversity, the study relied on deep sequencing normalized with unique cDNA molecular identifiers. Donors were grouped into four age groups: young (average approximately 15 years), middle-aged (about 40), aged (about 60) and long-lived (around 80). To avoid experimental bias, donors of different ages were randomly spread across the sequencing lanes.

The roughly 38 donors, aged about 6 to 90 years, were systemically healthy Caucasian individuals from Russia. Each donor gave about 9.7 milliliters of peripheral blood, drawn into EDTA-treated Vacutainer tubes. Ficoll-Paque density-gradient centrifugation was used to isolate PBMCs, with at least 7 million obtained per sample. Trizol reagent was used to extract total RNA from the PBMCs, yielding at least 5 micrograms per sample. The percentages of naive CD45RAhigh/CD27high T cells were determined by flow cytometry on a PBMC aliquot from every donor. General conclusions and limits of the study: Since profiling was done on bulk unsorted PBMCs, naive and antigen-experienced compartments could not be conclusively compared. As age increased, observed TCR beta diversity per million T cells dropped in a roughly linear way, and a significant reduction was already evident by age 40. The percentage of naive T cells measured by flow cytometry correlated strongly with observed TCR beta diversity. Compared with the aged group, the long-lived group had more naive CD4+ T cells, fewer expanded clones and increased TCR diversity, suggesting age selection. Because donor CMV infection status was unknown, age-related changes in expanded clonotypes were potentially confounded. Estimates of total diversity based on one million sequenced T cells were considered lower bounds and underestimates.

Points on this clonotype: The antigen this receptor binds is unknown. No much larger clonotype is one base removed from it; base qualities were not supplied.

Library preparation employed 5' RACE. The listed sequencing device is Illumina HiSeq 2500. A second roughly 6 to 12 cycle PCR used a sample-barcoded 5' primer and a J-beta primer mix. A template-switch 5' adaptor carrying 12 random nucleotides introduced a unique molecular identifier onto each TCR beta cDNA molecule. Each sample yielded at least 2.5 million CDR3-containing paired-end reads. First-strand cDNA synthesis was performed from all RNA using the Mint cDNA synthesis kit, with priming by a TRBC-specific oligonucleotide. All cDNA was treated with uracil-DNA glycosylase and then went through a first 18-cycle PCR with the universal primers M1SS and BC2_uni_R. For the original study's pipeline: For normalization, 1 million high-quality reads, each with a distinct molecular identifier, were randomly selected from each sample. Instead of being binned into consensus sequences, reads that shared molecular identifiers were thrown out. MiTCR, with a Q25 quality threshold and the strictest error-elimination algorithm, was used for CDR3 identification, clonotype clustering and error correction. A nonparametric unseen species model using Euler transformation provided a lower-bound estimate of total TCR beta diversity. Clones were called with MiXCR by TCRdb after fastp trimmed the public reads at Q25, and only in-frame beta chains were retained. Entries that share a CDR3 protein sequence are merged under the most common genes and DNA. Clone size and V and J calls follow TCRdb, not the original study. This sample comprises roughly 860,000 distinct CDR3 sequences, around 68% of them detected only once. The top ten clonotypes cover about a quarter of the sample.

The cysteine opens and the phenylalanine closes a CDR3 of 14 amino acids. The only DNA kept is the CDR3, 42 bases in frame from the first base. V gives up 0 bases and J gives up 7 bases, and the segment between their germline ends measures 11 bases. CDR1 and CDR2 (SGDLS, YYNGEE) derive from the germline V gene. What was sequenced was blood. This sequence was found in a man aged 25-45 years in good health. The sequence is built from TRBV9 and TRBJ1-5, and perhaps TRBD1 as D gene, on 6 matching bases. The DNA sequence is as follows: TGTGCCAGCAGCGTAGGGACAGATCCACAGCCCCAGCATTTT. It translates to CASSVGTDPQPQHF.